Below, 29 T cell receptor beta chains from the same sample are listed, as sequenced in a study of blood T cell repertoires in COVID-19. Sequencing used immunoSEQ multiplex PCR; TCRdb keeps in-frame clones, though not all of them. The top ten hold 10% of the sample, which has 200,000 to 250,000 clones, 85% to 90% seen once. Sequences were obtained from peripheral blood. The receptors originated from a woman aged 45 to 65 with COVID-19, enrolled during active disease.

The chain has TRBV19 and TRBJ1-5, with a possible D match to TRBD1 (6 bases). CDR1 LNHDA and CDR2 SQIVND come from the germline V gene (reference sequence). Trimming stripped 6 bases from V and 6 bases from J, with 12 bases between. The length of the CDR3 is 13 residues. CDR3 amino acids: CASRGARGQPQHF. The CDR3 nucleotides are TGTGCCAGTAGGGGGGCGCGAGGTCAGCCCCAGCATTTT. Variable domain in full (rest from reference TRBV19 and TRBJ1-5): DGGITQSPKYLFRKEGQNVTLSCEQNLNHDAMYWYRQDPGQGLRLIYYSQIVNDFQKGDIAEGYSVSREKKESFPLTVTSAQKNPTAFYLCASRGARGQPQHFGDGTRLSIL.

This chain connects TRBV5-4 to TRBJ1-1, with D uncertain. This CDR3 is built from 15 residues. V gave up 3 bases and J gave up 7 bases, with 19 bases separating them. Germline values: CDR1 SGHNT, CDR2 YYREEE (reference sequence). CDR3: CASSSIPGITDEAFF. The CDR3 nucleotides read TGTGCCAGCAGCTCGATACCGGGGATTACCGATGAAGCTTTCTTT. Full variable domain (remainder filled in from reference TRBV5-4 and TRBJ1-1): ETGVTQSPTHLIKTRGQQVTLRCSSQSGHNTVSWYQQALGQGPQFIFQYYREEENGRGNFPPRFSGLQFPNYSSELNVNALELDDSALYLCASSSIPGITDEAFFGQGTRLTVV.

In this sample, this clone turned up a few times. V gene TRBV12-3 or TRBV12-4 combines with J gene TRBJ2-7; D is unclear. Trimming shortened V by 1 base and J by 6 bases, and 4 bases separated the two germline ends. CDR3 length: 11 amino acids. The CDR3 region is CASSLGAEQYV. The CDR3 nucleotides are TGTGCCAGCAGTTTAGGGGCCGAGCAGTACGTC.

The CDR3 DNA sequence: TGTGCCAGCAGCCCCGACAACCGCTATGAAAAACTGTTTTTT. This gives the protein CASSPDNRYEKLFF. This chain uses TRBV6-2 or TRBV6-3 with TRBJ1-4, with D unresolved. Trimming took 6 bases from V and 6 from J, leaving 14 bases between them. Germline V gives CDR1 MNHEY, CDR2 SVGEGT. CDR3 length: 14 residues.

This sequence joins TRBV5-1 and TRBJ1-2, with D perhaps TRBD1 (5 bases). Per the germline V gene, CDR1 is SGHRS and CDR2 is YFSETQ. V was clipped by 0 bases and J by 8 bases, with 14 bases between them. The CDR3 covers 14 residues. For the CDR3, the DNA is TGCGCCAGCAGCTTGGCCCCGGCAGGGTACGGCTACACCTTC. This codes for CASSLAPAGYGYTF. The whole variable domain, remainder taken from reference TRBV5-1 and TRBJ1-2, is KAGVTQTPRYLIKTRGQQVTLSCSPISGHRSVSWYQQTPGQGLQFLFEYFSETQRNKGNFPGRFSGRQFSNSRSEMNVSTLELGDSALYLCASSLAPAGYGYTFGSGTRLTVV.

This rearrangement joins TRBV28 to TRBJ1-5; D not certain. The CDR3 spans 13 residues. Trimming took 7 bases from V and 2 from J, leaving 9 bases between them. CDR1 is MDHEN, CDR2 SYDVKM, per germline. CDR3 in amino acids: CASIPQGNQPQHF. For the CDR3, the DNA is TGTGCCAGCATCCCTCAGGGCAATCAGCCCCAGCATTTT.

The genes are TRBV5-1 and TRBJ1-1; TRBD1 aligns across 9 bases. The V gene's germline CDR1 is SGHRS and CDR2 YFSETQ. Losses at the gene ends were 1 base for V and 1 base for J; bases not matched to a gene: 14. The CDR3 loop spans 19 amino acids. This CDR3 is CASSLPSPGTGIQNTEAFF. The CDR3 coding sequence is TGCGCCAGCAGCTTGCCCTCACCCGGGACAGGGATCCAGAACACTGAAGCTTTCTTT.

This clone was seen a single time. In DNA form, the CDR3 reads TGCGCCAGCAGCTTGGCTCAGGGGACCGGGGAGCTGTTTTTT. Translated: CASSLAQGTGELFF. This chain uses TRBV5-1 with TRBJ2-2, with a possible D match to TRBD1 (6 bases). Trimming took 0 bases from V and 5 from J, leaving 8 bases between them. This CDR3 has 14 residues. Germline lookup yields CDR1 SGHRS and CDR2 YFSETQ.

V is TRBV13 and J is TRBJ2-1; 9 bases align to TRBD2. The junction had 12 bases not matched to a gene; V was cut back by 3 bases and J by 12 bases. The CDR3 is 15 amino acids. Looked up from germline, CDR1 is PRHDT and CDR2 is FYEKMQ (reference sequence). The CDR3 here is CASSFGSGGGVGQFF. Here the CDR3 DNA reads TGTGCCAGCAGCTTTGGTAGCGGGGGCGGGGTCGGGCAGTTCTTC.

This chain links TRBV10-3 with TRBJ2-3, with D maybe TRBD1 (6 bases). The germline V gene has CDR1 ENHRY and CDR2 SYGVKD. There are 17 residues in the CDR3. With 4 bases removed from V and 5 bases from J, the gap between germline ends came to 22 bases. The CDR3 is CAISGKTGTRELDTQYF. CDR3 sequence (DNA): TGTGCCATCAGTGGGAAGACTGGGACACGGGAATTAGATACGCAGTATTTT.

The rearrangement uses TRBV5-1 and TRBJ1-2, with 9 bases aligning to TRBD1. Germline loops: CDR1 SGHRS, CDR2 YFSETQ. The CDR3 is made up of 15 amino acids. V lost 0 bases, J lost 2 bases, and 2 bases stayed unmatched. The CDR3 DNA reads TGCGCCAGCAGCTTGGCGACAGGGGGAAACTATGGCTACACCTTC. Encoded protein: CASSLATGGNYGYTF.

The CDR3 coding sequence is TGTGCCAGCAGCATCCACGGGACAGGTAACACTGAAGCTTTCTTT. It specifies CASSIHGTGNTEAFF. This rearrangement joins TRBV9 to TRBJ1-1, with TRBD1 matching 8 bases. Germline assignment: CDR1 SGDLS and CDR2 YYNGEE. This CDR3 has 15 residues. J lost 2 bases, V lost 4 bases, and 7 bases had no gene match.

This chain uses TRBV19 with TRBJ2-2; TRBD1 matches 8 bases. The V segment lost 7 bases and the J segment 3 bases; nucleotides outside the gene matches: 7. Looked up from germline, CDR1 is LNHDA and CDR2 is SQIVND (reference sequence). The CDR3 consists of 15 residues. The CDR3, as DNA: TGTGCCAGTAAAGAGACAGGGGTGGACACCGGGGAGCTGTTTTTT. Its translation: CASKETGVDTGELFF. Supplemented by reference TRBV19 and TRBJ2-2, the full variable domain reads DGGITQSPKYLFRKEGQNVTLSCEQNLNHDAMYWYRQDPGQGLRLIYYSQIVNDFQKGDIAEGYSVSREKKESFPLTVTSAQKNPTAFYLCASKETGVDTGELFFGEGSRLTVL.

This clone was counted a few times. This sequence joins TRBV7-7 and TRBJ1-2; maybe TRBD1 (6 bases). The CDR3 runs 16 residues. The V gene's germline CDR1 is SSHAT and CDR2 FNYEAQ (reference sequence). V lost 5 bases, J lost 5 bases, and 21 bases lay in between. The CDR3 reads CASSPLNPTGNYGYTF. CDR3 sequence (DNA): TGTGCCAGCAGCCCCTTAAACCCTACAGGGAATTATGGCTACACCTTC.

DNA of the CDR3: TGTGCCAGTAGGGGACAGGGTTTCTCTGAAGCTTTCTTT. Translated: CASRGQGFSEAFF. The chain carries TRBV19 and TRBJ1-1; TRBD1 agrees at 9 bases. The CDR3 is 13 residues long. V dropped 6 bases and J dropped 6; count of bases not matched to a gene: 5. Germline V gives CDR1 LNHDA, CDR2 SQIVND (reference sequence).

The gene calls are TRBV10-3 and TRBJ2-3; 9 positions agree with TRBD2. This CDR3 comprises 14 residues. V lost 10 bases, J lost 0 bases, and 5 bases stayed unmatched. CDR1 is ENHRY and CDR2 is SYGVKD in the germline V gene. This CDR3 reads CATLAGESTDTQYF. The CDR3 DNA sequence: TGTGCCACTTTAGCGGGGGAAAGCACAGATACGCAGTATTTT.

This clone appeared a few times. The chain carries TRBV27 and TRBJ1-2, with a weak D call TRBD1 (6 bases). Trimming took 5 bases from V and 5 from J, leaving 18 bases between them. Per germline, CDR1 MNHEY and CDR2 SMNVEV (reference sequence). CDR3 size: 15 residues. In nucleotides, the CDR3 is TGTGCCAGCAGTCGGACTCGGGGGGCCGAGTATGGCTACACCTTC. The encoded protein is CASSRTRGAEYGYTF.

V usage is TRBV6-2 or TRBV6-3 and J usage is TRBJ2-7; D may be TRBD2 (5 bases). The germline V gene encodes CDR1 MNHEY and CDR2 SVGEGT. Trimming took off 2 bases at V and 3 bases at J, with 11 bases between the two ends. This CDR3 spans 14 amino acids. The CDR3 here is CASSYREQLYEQYV. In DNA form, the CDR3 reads TGTGCCAGCAGTTACCGGGAACAGCTCTACGAGCAGTACGTC.

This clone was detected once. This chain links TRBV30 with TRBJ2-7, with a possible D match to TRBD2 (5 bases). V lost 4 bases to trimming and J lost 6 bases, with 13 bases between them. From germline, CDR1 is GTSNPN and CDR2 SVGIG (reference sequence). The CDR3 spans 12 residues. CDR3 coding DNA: TGTGCCTGGAATCGGGGAACCCTCGAGCAGTACTTC. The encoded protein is CAWNRGTLEQYF. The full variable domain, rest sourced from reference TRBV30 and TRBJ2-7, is SQTIHQWPATLVQPVGSPLSLECTVEGTSNPNLYWYRQAAGRGLQLLFYSVGIGQISSEVPQNLSASRPQDRQFILSSKKLLLSDSGFYLCAWNRGTLEQYFGPGTRLTVT.

CDR3 coding DNA: TGTGCCAGCAGCCAACTGGGACTAGCGGGGAGCAATGAGCAGTTCTTC. It specifies CASSQLGLAGSNEQFF. The V and J genes are TRBV3-1 (or the pseudogene TRBV3-2) and TRBJ2-1; 13 nucleotides line up with TRBD2. Germline V CDR1 and CDR2: LGHDT, YNNKEL (reference sequence). V lost 2 bases to trimming and J lost 6 bases; unmatched junction nucleotides: 4. The CDR3 length is 16 residues.

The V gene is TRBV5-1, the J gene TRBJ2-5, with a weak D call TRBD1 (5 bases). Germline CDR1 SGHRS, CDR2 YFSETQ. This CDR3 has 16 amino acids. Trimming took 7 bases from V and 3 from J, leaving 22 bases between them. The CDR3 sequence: CASSLGNVGAEETQYF. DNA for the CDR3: TGCGCCAGCTCATTGGGTAACGTAGGGGCGGAAGAGACCCAGTACTTC.

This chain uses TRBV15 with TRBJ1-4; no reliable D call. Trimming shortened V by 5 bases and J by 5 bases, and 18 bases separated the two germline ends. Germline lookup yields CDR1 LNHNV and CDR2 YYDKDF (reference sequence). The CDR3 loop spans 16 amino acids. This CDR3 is CATSPSPPGQNEKLFF. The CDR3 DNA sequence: TGTGCCACCAGCCCCTCCCCGCCAGGCCAGAATGAAAAACTGTTTTTT.

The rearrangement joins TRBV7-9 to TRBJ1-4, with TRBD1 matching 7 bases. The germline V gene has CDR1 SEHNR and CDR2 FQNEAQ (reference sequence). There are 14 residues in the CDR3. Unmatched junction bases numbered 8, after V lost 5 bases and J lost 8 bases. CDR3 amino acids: CASSIDRVNEKLFF. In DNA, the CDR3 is TGTGCCAGCAGCATAGACAGGGTAAACGAAAAACTGTTTTTT.

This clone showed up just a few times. In nucleotides, the CDR3 is TGTGCCAGTACCTCGGGGATTGGCTACACCTTC. The encoded protein is CASTSGIGYTF. V and J are TRBV19 and TRBJ1-2, with D unresolved. Trimming shortened V by 7 bases and J by 7 bases, and 10 bases separated the two germline ends. Germline V gives CDR1 LNHDA, CDR2 SQIVND (reference sequence). The CDR3 sequence is 11 residues long.

As DNA, the CDR3 is TGCGCCAGCAGCCTATTAGGACAGCTGAACACTGAAGCTTTCTTT. The encoded protein is CASSLLGQLNTEAFF. This chain uses TRBV5-1 with TRBJ1-1; TRBD1 might be the D (6 bases). Trimming removed 4 bases at V and 0 bases at J, with 13 bases between. The CDR3 is 15 amino acids. Germline lookup yields CDR1 SGHRS and CDR2 YFSETQ.

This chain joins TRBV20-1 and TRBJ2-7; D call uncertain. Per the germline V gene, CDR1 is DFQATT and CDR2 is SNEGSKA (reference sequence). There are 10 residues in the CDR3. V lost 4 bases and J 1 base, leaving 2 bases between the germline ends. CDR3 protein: CSATSYEQYF. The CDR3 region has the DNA TGCAGTGCTACGTCCTACGAGCAGTACTTC.

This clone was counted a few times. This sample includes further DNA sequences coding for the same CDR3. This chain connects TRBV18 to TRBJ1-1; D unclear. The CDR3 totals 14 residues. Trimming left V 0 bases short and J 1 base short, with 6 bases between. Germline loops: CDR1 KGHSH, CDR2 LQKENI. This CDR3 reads CASSPPGRNTEAFF. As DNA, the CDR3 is TGTGCCAGCTCACCACCTGGGAGGAACACTGAAGCTTTCTTT. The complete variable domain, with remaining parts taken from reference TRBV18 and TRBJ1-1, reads NAGVMQNPRHLVRRRGQEARLRCSPMKGHSHVYWYRQLPEEGLKFMVYLQKENIIDESGMPKERFSAEFPKEGPSILRIQQVVRGDSAAYFCASSPPGRNTEAFFGQGTRLTVV.

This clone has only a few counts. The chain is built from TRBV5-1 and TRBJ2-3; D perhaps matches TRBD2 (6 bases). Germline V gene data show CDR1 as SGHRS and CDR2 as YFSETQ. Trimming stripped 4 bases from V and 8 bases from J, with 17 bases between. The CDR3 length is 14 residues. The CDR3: CASSPRDSFSTQYF. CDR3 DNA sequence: TGCGCCAGCAGCCCCCGGGACTCGTTCTCTACGCAGTATTTT.

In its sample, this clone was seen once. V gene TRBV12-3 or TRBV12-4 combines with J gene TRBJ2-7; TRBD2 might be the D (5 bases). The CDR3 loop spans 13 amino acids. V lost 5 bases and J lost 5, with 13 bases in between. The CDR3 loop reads CASSLSGGNEQYF. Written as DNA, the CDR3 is TGTGCCAGCAGTCTCAGCGGTGGAAACGAGCAGTACTTC.